This entry lists 21 T cell receptor beta chains sequenced from one sample in a study of T cells after yellow fever vaccination (dated by TCRdb to about 2019). Receptor libraries were prepared by 5' RACE. The run used an Illumina HiSeq 2500. TCRdb itself trimmed the public reads at Q25 with fastp, ran MiXCR and retained productive beta chains. Rows are unified per CDR3 protein, each entry keeping the most common DNA and genes. This sample gives under 300,000 distinct CDR3 sequences in total; less than 7.5% of them show up just once. The ten largest make up 1% to 1.2% of the sample. The intended sense of this specimen's treatment or condition label: live attenuated yellow fever vaccine strain. The sequences come from CD4+ T cells sorted from PBMCs, collected on the day of the yellow fever booster vaccination. The receptor source for this set is a man aged 25-45 years who received the YFV17D yellow fever vaccine.

This clonotype was detected many times. The chain employs TRBV12-3 or TRBV12-4 and TRBJ2-2; no clear D. Trimming removed 2 bases at V and 6 bases at J, with 4 bases between. The CDR3 is made up of 12 amino acids. CDR3 bases: TGTGCCAGCAGTTTATCGTCCGGGGAGCTGTTTTTT. This translates into CASSLSSGELFF.

This clonotype was recorded many times. This rearrangement joins TRBV7-2 to TRBJ2-1; 7 bases agree with TRBD2. The CDR3 has 16 amino acids. Trimming took 1 base from V and 4 from J; bases not matched to a gene: 7. In germline, CDR1 is SGHTA, CDR2 FQGNSA. The CDR3 DNA follows: TGTGCCAGCAGCTTAGGTCGCGGGAGTGGGTACAATGAGCAGTTCTTC. It codes for CASSLGRGSGYNEQFF.

The V call is TRBV7-2, the J call TRBJ2-7; tentatively, D is TRBD1 (6 bases). With 2 bases removed from V and 7 bases from J, the gap between germline ends came to 21 bases. Germline V gene lookup returns CDR1 SGHTA and CDR2 FQGNSA. There are 16 residues in the CDR3. CDR3 region: CASSLWAIGPQGEQYF. The CDR3 DNA reads as TGTGCCAGCAGCTTATGGGCGATCGGTCCGCAGGGGGAGCAGTACTTC.

This clonotype was picked up many times. V usage is TRBV19 and J usage is TRBJ2-4; the D gene is possibly TRBD2 (6 bases). The germline V gene encodes CDR1 LNHDA and CDR2 SQIVND (reference sequence). V was clipped by 3 bases and J by 3 bases, with 12 bases between them. This CDR3 has 15 amino acids. The CDR3 loop is CASSIRRDLKNIQYF. In DNA, the CDR3 is TGTGCCAGTAGTATTAGGAGGGATCTCAAAAACATTCAGTACTTC.

This sequence joins TRBV6-5 and TRBJ2-5, with D perhaps TRBD1 or TRBD2 (6 bases each). The CDR3 contains 14 residues. Germline values: CDR1 MNHEY, CDR2 SVGAGI. V was cut by 0 bases and J by 5 bases, with 10 bases left in between. The CDR3 nucleotides are TGTGCCAGCAGTTACTCGCGGAGGGGGGAGACCCAGTACTTC. It yields the protein CASSYSRRGETQYF.

This clonotype was observed many times. V is TRBV7-9 and J is TRBJ2-7, with 7 nucleotides matching TRBD2. Germline CDR1 and CDR2: SEHNR and FQNEAQ (reference sequence). This CDR3 spans 15 amino acids. J was trimmed by 5 bases and V by 6 bases; bases with no gene match: 13. The CDR3 is CASRSSGTPRNEQYF. CDR3 DNA: TGTGCCAGCAGGTCTAGCGGAACCCCGAGGAACGAGCAGTACTTC.

The chain carries TRBV6-2 or TRBV6-3 and TRBJ2-3, with D maybe TRBD2 (5 bases). The CDR3 has 20 residues. The germline gives CDR1 MNHEY, CDR2 SVGEGT. The V end was cut by 1 base, the J end by 5 bases, with 28 bases between. Written as DNA, the CDR3 is TGTGCCAGCAGTTACTATCCGCCAGGCGGGTTTAGCTCGGTGTTAGATACGCAGTATTTT. Amino acid sequence: CASSYYPPGGFSSVLDTQYF.

This clonotype was counted between two and nine times. The chain combines TRBV29-1 with TRBJ1-1; weak D call: TRBD1 (6 bases). The V end lost 5 bases, the J end lost 4 bases, and 14 bases lay between the germline ends. The CDR3 consists of 13 residues. The germline CDR1 and CDR2 sequences are SQVTM and ANQGSEA. In DNA form, the CDR3 reads TGCAGCGTTTATGGGGGCGGTCTCACTGAAGCTTTCTTT. Translation: CSVYGGGLTEAFF.

V is TRBV5-1 and J is TRBJ2-4; 9 bases fit TRBD1. Germline V gene sequence: CDR1 SGHRS, CDR2 YFSETQ. Losses at the gene ends were 4 bases for V and 10 bases for J; bases not matched to a gene: 9. The CDR3 length is 14 residues. Written as DNA, the CDR3 is TGCGCCAGCAGCACGGACAGGGGCCCTACTATTCAGTACTTC. Protein sequence: CASSTDRGPTIQYF.

This clonotype was observed a few times. The chain uses TRBV27 and TRBJ2-5; D ambiguous. V lost 5 bases, J lost 5 bases, and 21 bases lay in between. The length of the CDR3 is 16 residues. Germline CDR1 reads MNHEY; CDR2 reads SMNVEV (reference sequence). This chain's CDR3 is CASSTKTRQARETQYF. In DNA, the CDR3 is TGTGCCAGCAGTACCAAGACTCGGCAAGCCAGGGAGACCCAGTACTTC.

This clonotype occurred many times. The chain couples TRBV5-1 to TRBJ2-1; D is ambiguous. Trimming left V 0 bases short and J 5 bases short, with 12 bases between. Germline V gene data show CDR1 as SGHRS and CDR2 as YFSETQ. The CDR3 covers 15 residues. CDR3 protein: CASSLVLGPHNEQFF. CDR3 sequence (DNA): TGCGCCAGCAGCTTGGTCCTAGGACCCCACAATGAGCAGTTCTTC.

This clonotype was counted between two and nine times. The V and J genes are TRBV7-2 and TRBJ1-6; perhaps TRBD1 as D (6 bases). The V end was cut by 2 bases, the J end by 7 bases, with 12 bases between. This CDR3 contains 15 residues. Per the germline V gene, CDR1 is SGHTA and CDR2 is FQGNSA. The CDR3 loop is CASSLTRDKNSPLHF. CDR3 coding DNA: TGTGCCAGCAGCTTAACCCGGGACAAAAATTCACCCCTCCACTTT.

This clonotype was counted many times. V usage is TRBV6-5 and J usage is TRBJ2-5; no firm D call. The CDR3 sequence is 11 residues long. Germline V gene data show CDR1 as MNHEY and CDR2 as SVGAGI. V was pared by 8 bases and J by 5 bases, with 9 bases between. The CDR3 loop reads CASGPAETQYF. CDR3 sequence (DNA): TGTGCCAGCGGTCCGGCGGAGACCCAGTACTTC.

The chain has TRBV2 and TRBJ1-5; D possibly corresponds to TRBD1 (5 bases). The CDR3 covers 15 residues. The V end was cut by 2 bases, the J end by 5 bases, with 13 bases between. Per germline, CDR1 SNHLY and CDR2 FYNNEI. The CDR3 here is CASSENSGWDQPQHF. For the CDR3, the DNA is TGTGCCAGCAGTGAAAATTCAGGGTGGGATCAGCCCCAGCATTTT.

This clonotype was observed a handful of times. The rearrangement joins TRBV2 to TRBJ2-3; TRBD1 agrees at 9 bases. The CDR3 has 14 amino acids. Trimming removed 6 bases from V and 5 bases from J; junction bases left unmatched: 6. Germline V gene lookup returns CDR1 SNHLY and CDR2 FYNNEI. CDR3 coding DNA: TGTGCCAGCAGGAGACAGGGGGTTGGAGATACGCAGTATTTT. Translating gives CASRRQGVGDTQYF.

This clonotype showed up many times. The chain uses TRBV7-2 and TRBJ2-1, with D perhaps TRBD2 (5 bases). Trimming removed 5 bases from V and 12 bases from J, with 23 bases in between. The V gene's germline CDR1 is SGHTA and CDR2 FQGNSA. The length of the CDR3 is 15 residues. This chain's CDR3 is CASSNSVFSPMGQFF. The CDR3 DNA follows: TGTGCCAGCAGCAATAGCGTTTTTAGCCCCATGGGGCAGTTCTTC.

This clonotype has only a few counts. The rearrangement links TRBV24-1 to TRBJ2-1; perhaps TRBD2 as D (6 bases). V dropped 4 bases and J dropped 3 bases, with 15 bases sitting between them. In germline, CDR1 is KGHDR, CDR2 SFDVKD. The CDR3 runs 16 residues. Written as DNA, the CDR3 is TGTGCCACCAGTGAGAGCGGGCGAGGGTACTACAATGAGCAGTTCTTC. Translating gives CATSESGRGYYNEQFF.

This chain links TRBV25-1 with TRBJ1-1; perhaps TRBD1 as D (6 bases). The V end was cut by 4 bases, the J end by 8 bases, with 11 bases between. There are 12 residues in the CDR3. Germline CDR1 MGHDK, CDR2 SYGVNS. The CDR3 sequence: CASSADRREAFF. The CDR3 coding sequence is TGTGCCAGCAGTGCCGACAGGAGAGAAGCTTTCTTT.

This clonotype was seen only a few times. The chain is built from TRBV4-2 and TRBJ2-1, with 13 nucleotides matching TRBD2. After removal of 4 bases from V and 9 bases from J, the junction contained 9 bases not matched to a gene. The germline V gene has CDR1 LGHNA and CDR2 YNFKEQ. This CDR3 region has 16 residues. Written as DNA, the CDR3 is TGTGCCAGCAGCCCAGATGGACTAGCGGGAGCCGGTGAGCAGTTCTTC. Translated, it gives CASSPDGLAGAGEQFF.

There are many counts of this clonotype. The rearrangement uses TRBV18 and TRBJ2-7; D might be TRBD2 (6 bases). This CDR3 spans 12 amino acids. Germline CDR1 reads KGHSH; CDR2 reads LQKENI. V gave up 6 bases and J gave up 6 bases, with 12 bases separating them. The CDR3 sequence: CASSLGGLEQYF. Written as DNA, the CDR3 is TGTGCCAGCTCTCTTGGAGGGCTCGAGCAGTACTTC.

This clonotype was picked up many times. The chain uses TRBV7-2 and TRBJ2-5; TRBD1 matches at 7 bases. Losses at the gene ends were 4 bases for V and 1 base for J; bases not matched to a gene: 6. Germline V CDR1 and CDR2: SGHTA, FQGNSA. The CDR3 is 15 residues long. CDR3 sequence reads: CASSSGTARQETQYF. Written as DNA, the CDR3 is TGTGCCAGCAGCTCCGGGACAGCCCGCCAAGAGACCCAGTACTTC. Filled out from reference TRBV7-2 and TRBJ2-5, the complete variable domain reads GAGVSQSPSNKVTEKGKDVELRCDPISGHTALYWYRQSLGQGLEFLIYFQGNSAPDKSGLPSDRFSAERTGGSVSTLTIQRTQQEDSAVYLCASSSGTARQETQYFGPGTRLLVL.